The 18 T cell receptor beta chains listed next were all sequenced from one sample in a study of cytomegalovirus exposure and HLA in healthy donors. A multiplex PCR was run with 60 Vbeta primers and 13 Jbeta primers. Produced via immunoSEQ multiplex PCR; TCRdb's table is partial and in-frame only. The profile shows about 200,000 clones, 82% of them singletons. Sequenced sample: PBMCs. These receptors all come from a middle-aged man in good health and CMV-seropositive.

This clone was counted only a few times. The junction does not match germline at one end; this may be a read error. The genes are TRBV5-6 and TRBJ2-7; TRBD1 matches at 7 bases. Germline V gene data show CDR1 as SGHDT and CDR2 as YYEEEE. The CDR3 length is 15 residues. The CDR3: CASSLWGTVSHEQYF. The CDR3 coding sequence is TGTGCCAGCAGCTTATGGGGGACAGTCTCCCACGAGCAGTACTTC.

For this clone: Other DNA sequences from this sample encode an identical CDR3 as well. V gene TRBV27 combines with J gene TRBJ2-1, with 11 bases lining up with TRBD2. The length of the CDR3 is 13 residues. J lost 4 bases, V lost 8 bases, and 1 base had no gene match. Germline CDR1 MNHEY, CDR2 SMNVEV (reference sequence). CDR3 sequence: CASRLAGYNEQFF. The CDR3 DNA is TGTGCCAGCCGACTAGCGGGATACAATGAGCAGTTCTTC.

The chain employs TRBV15 and TRBJ1-1; D is ambiguous. Trimming pared 1 base from V and 1 base from J, leaving 7 bases between. The CDR3 contains 14 residues. Germline V gene sequence: CDR1 LNHNV, CDR2 YYDKDF (reference sequence). In DNA form, the CDR3 reads TGTGCCACCAGCAGAGGTACACGGAACACTGAAGCTTTCTTT. This gives the protein CATSRGTRNTEAFF.

This rearrangement joins TRBV27 to TRBJ2-7, with TRBD2 identical over 11 bases. CDR1 and CDR2 (germline): MNHEY, SMNVEV (reference sequence). The V segment lost 2 bases and the J segment 1 base; nucleotides outside the gene matches: 1. CDR3 length: 15 amino acids. The CDR3 region has the DNA TGTGCCAGCAGTTTAGCTAGCGGGAGGTCCTACGAGCAGTACTTC. It encodes CASSLASGRSYEQYF.

The gene calls are TRBV9 and TRBJ1-1; D is perhaps TRBD1 (5 bases). CDR3 length equals 14 residues. V was trimmed by 4 bases and J by 4 bases, leaving 14 bases between them. Germline loops: CDR1 SGDLS, CDR2 YYNGEE. The chain's CDR3 is CASSPAWGGTEAFF. DNA of the CDR3: TGTGCCAGCAGCCCAGCCTGGGGGGGCACTGAAGCTTTCTTT.

The V call is TRBV27, the J call TRBJ2-7; D may be TRBD1 (6 bases). Per germline, CDR1 MNHEY and CDR2 SMNVEV (reference sequence). The CDR3 totals 16 residues. The germline V and J ends were trimmed by 5 bases and 4 bases, with 21 bases remaining between them. CDR3 sequence: CASSPQTLDRHYEQYF. In nucleotides, the CDR3 is TGTGCCAGCAGTCCGCAGACCCTGGACAGACATTACGAGCAGTACTTC.

CDR3 coding DNA: TGTGCCAGCAACGGGGGAGGGGAGCTGTTTTTT. Protein product: CASNGGGELFF. This sequence joins TRBV6-5 and TRBJ2-2; possibly TRBD2 for D (6 bases). V was clipped by 7 bases and J by 8 bases, with 8 bases between them. Germline CDR1 is MNHEY and CDR2 is SVGAGI. CDR3 length equals 11 residues.

The DNA for the CDR3 is TGTGCCAGCAGTGAACTGAAGCCAGGGGTTTACAATGAGCAGTTCTTC. Encoded protein: CASSELKPGVYNEQFF. This chain uses TRBV2 with TRBJ2-1; D is possibly TRBD1 (6 bases). Germline-derived CDR1 and CDR2 are SNHLY and FYNNEI. V dropped 2 bases and J dropped 4 bases, with 15 bases sitting between them. The CDR3 sequence is 16 residues long.

The chain employs TRBV6-1 and TRBJ1-4, with a tentative D call TRBD1 (6 bases). This CDR3 region has 15 residues. Trimming removed 8 bases at V and 3 bases at J, with 16 bases between. Per the germline V gene, CDR1 is MNHNS and CDR2 is SASEGT. The CDR3 sequence is CASLQGSSANEKLFF. DNA of the CDR3: TGTGCCAGCTTACAGGGAAGTTCGGCTAATGAAAAACTGTTTTTT.

The V call is TRBV19, the J call TRBJ2-1; tentatively, D is TRBD1 (6 bases). The CDR3 consists of 11 residues. V was trimmed by 8 bases and J by 7 bases, leaving 9 bases between them. The germline V gene encodes CDR1 LNHDA and CDR2 SQIVND (reference sequence). The DNA of the CDR3 is TGTGCCAGTGAGGGGGAGAATGAGCAGTTCTTC. Translating gives CASEGENEQFF. Full variable domain (missing parts from reference TRBV19 and TRBJ2-1): DGGITQSPKYLFRKEGQNVTLSCEQNLNHDAMYWYRQDPGQGLRLIYYSQIVNDFQKGDIAEGYSVSREKKESFPLTVTSAQKNPTAFYLCASEGENEQFFGPGTRLTVL.

The chain has TRBV27 and TRBJ2-1; D might be TRBD2 (6 bases). Trimming shortened V by 3 bases and J by 5 bases, and 11 bases separated the two germline ends. CDR1 is MNHEY, CDR2 SMNVEV, per germline (reference sequence). The CDR3 extends over 14 amino acids. CDR3 in amino acids: CASSFRGTHNEQFF. The CDR3 nucleotides read TGTGCCAGCAGTTTTCGCGGGACGCACAATGAGCAGTTCTTC.

The CDR3 bases are TGTGCCAGCAGCCCCGGGAAAGCCTATGGCTACACCTTC. This gives the protein CASSPGKAYGYTF. This chain links TRBV5-6 with TRBJ1-2; D unresolved. The CDR3 runs to 13 residues. V was clipped by 4 bases and J by 4 bases, with 11 bases between them. Germline V CDR1 and CDR2: SGHDT, YYEEEE.

This clone has just one count. The chain has TRBV18 and TRBJ2-1, with TRBD1 matching 10 bases. Trimming cost V 4 bases and J 6 bases; bases outside gene matches: 9. In germline, CDR1 is KGHSH, CDR2 LQKENI. CDR3 size: 16 residues. CDR3 residues: CASSRIRDRGINEQFF. The CDR3 coding sequence is TGTGCCAGCTCACGCATCCGGGACAGGGGTATCAATGAGCAGTTCTTC.

About this clone itself: The CDR3 does not close with the conserved phenylalanine or tryptophan, likely indicating a read error. The limits of the CDR3 on the DNA are not certain, so only TCRdb's listed CDR3 is given. This chain's CDR3 is CASRGGGWAL. The chain uses TRBV6-5 and TRBJ1-1. The CDR3 comprises 10 residues, both ends counted. CDR1 is MNHEY, CDR2 SVGAGI, per germline.

A single count supports this clone. The gene calls are TRBV18 and TRBJ2-3; possible D gene TRBD2, 6 bases. From germline, CDR1 is KGHSH and CDR2 LQKENI. This CDR3 spans 14 amino acids. Deletions cut 3 bases from V and 2 bases from J, with 9 bases between. DNA of the CDR3: TGTGCCAGCTCACCGGGACTTCCCACAGATACGCAGTATTTT. This codes for CASSPGLPTDTQYF.

V usage is TRBV7-9 and J usage is TRBJ2-3; 11 bases agree with TRBD2. The CDR3 extends over 17 amino acids. From germline, CDR1 is SEHNR and CDR2 FQNEAQ (reference sequence). The V and J ends lost 1 base and 3 bases, in that order; junction bases with no gene match: 6. CDR3 sequence (DNA): TGTGCCAGCAGCTTAGAAACGACTAGCGGGAATACAGATACGCAGTATTTT. It specifies CASSLETTSGNTDTQYF.

The chain recombines TRBV7-5 with TRBJ2-7; no check of the table's D call, TRBD1, against the DNA was made. TRBV7-5 is a pseudogene. The CDR3 spans 15 residues. CDR3 region: CARSNTGGYNFGQYF. CDR3 DNA: TGTGCCAGAAGCAACACAGGGGGCTACAACTTCGGGCAGTACTTC.

The chain links TRBV6-5 to TRBJ2-5; maybe TRBD1 (6 bases). Trimming removed 6 bases from V and 5 bases from J, with 7 bases in between. CDR1 and CDR2 from the germline V gene are MNHEY and SVGAGI. The CDR3 totals 11 residues. CDR3 coding DNA: TGTGCCAGCAGCCAGGGGGAGACCCAGTACTTC. It yields the protein CASSQGETQYF.